This TCR beta chain is from a study of T cell repertoires in cytomegalovirus infection. Background on the study: Both CMV infection and a matching HLA type were indicated by public TCR beta signatures. Study results and limitations: What dominated the ex vivo response were HLA-C-restricted CMV-specific TCR beta clonotypes. Cumulative frequency (of public TCR beta family members) identified carriers of CMV plus the relevant HLA.

TCRdb reprocessed the reads with MiXCR, giving one entry per CDR3 protein. The top ten clones hold about 39% of a sample with just over 450,000 distinct CDR3 sequences, about 39% of them seen once. V lost 1 base, J lost 2 bases, and 1 base stayed unmatched. Germline CDR1 and CDR2: LNHNV and YYDKDF (reference sequence). This CDR3 is 15 amino acids long. Regarding this clonotype: Its antigen is still unknown.

The clonotype was recovered from a human donor in good health (CMV status not recorded). Some clones in this sample may be carry-over from other donors' samples. V is TRBV15 and J is TRBJ2-1; TRBD2 matches 8 bases. The sample consisted of cultured PBMCs, taken from culture after CMV antigen stimulation. CDR3 amino acids: CATSRAGGTYNEQFF. The CDR3 nucleotides read TGTGCCACCAGCAGAGCGGGAGGGACCTACAATGAGCAGTTCTTC.